Below are 23 T cell receptor beta chains sequenced from a single sample in a study of beta chain features in type 1 diabetes (dated by TCRdb to the late 2010s). Results and caveats for the whole study, not just this receptor: A moderate but significant shortening of TCRB CDR3 length was observed in type 1 diabetes patients in all four CD4+ subsets.

The protocol used for the library was the immunoSEQ multiplex PCR assay. The entire isolated RNA was reverse transcribed using the High Capacity cDNA Reverse Transcription Kit, and thus expressed TCRB transcripts were sequenced. This is the immuneACCESS table as TCRdb keeps it, with only in-frame sequences that have V and J called. A part of the clones is gone; compared with another copy, unresolved V genes explain less than half, and the rest is unexplained. For this sample the table gives around 140,000 clones, of which roughly 10% were detected only once. In total, the top ten clones hold about 0.7% of the sample. Their target antigens are unknown. Sequencing was done on a sample of central memory CD4+ T cells from blood. Receptors originate from a young man with type 1 diabetes.

The rearrangement links TRBV11-2 to TRBJ2-1, with D maybe TRBD2 (5 bases). Germline-derived CDR1 and CDR2 are SGHAT and FQNNGV. Trimming shortened V by 4 bases and J by 1 base, and 11 bases separated the two germline ends. The CDR3 spans 15 residues. The CDR3 reads CASSSKRESYNEQFF. CDR3 coding DNA: TGTGCCAGCAGCTCTAAGAGGGAATCCTACAATGAGCAGTTCTTC.

The rearrangement joins TRBV18 to TRBJ2-5; 13 nucleotides line up with TRBD2. The CDR3 covers 17 residues. The ends lost 4 bases at V and 6 bases at J; junction bases unmatched: 11. From germline, CDR1 is KGHSH and CDR2 LQKENI. The CDR3 reads CASSLNPTSGGAKTQYF. The DNA of the CDR3 is TGTGCCAGCTCACTCAACCCAACTAGCGGGGGGGCCAAGACCCAGTACTTC.

This clone was picked up a small number of times. V is TRBV5-1 and J is TRBJ1-1; weak D call: TRBD1 (5 bases). The CDR3 spans 13 residues. Germline V CDR1 and CDR2: SGHRS, YFSETQ. Trimming took off 0 bases at V and 9 bases at J, with 12 bases between the two ends. CDR3 in DNA: TGCGCCAGCAGCTTGGAAGGGGCGCGGAAAGCTTTCTTT. It translates to CASSLEGARKAFF.

For the CDR3, the DNA is TGTGCCAGCAACAGCCGAACTAATGAAAAACTGTTTTTT. Amino acids: CASNSRTNEKLFF. The chain has TRBV28 and TRBJ1-4; no clear D. V dropped 7 bases and J dropped 1 base, with 7 bases sitting between them. The CDR3 consists of 13 residues. Looked up from germline, CDR1 is MDHEN and CDR2 is SYDVKM.

Of note for this clone: A read error may account for a junction end that differs from germline. This chain joins TRBV11-2 and TRBJ2-1, with 8 bases matching TRBD2. The CDR3 length is 13 residues. Germline loops: CDR1 SGHAT, CDR2 FQNNGV. CDR3 nucleotide sequence: TGTGCCAGCAGTACGGAAAGGGAGCGGGGGAAGGTCTTC. As protein: CASSTERERGKVF.

This clone showed up just a few times. The chain combines TRBV2 with TRBJ1-2, with 8 nucleotides matching TRBD1. CDR1 is SNHLY, CDR2 FYNNEI, per germline. Trimming took 7 bases from V and 6 from J; bases not matched to a gene: 10. This CDR3 spans 14 amino acids. CDR3 nucleotides: TGTGCCAGCAAACCGGACAGGGACTCAGATGGCTACACCTTC. Amino acid sequence: CASKPDRDSDGYTF.

The CDR3 loop is CASSLITNAGLFF. DNA of the CDR3: TGTGCCAGCAGCTTGATTACCAATGCAGGACTGTTTTTT. The gene calls are TRBV5-6 and TRBJ1-4; D not certain. There are 13 residues in the CDR3. The germline CDR1 and CDR2 sequences are SGHDT and YYEEEE. V shed 1 base and J shed 13 bases, with 14 bases lying between them.

The V gene is TRBV7-9, the J gene TRBJ2-2, with D maybe TRBD1 (6 bases). The CDR3 spans 13 residues. The V end lost 6 bases, the J end lost 7 bases, and 12 bases lay between the germline ends. The germline V gene encodes CDR1 SEHNR and CDR2 FQNEAQ (reference sequence). The chain's CDR3 is CASSLQGGGELFF. The CDR3 bases are TGTGCCAGCAGTTTACAGGGCGGCGGGGAGCTGTTTTTT.

The chain combines TRBV29-1 with TRBJ1-2, with 7 bases identical to TRBD1. Germline V gene sequence: CDR1 SQVTM, CDR2 ANQGSEA. The CDR3 consists of 14 residues. V shed 2 bases and J 6 bases; nucleotides not matched to a gene: 9. The CDR3 region is CSVEPQGGKNGYTF. In nucleotides, the CDR3 is TGCAGCGTTGAACCCCAGGGGGGCAAAAATGGCTACACCTTC.

In this sample, this clone turned up a few times. This chain uses TRBV28 with TRBJ2-5; TRBD2 agrees at 9 bases. The ends lost 4 bases at V and 5 bases at J; junction bases unmatched: 5. The CDR3 sequence is 14 residues long. The germline CDR1 and CDR2 sequences are MDHEN and SYDVKM. The CDR3 loop reads CASSSSGEGETQYF. The CDR3 DNA sequence: TGTGCCAGCAGTTCTAGCGGGGAAGGGGAGACCCAGTACTTC.

This clone was counted between two and nine times. The chain uses TRBV21-1 and TRBJ1-3; the table names TRBD1, a call not compared with the DNA. TRBV21-1 is assigned pseudogene status. The CDR3 runs 19 residues. CDR3 nucleotides: TGTGCCAGCAGCAAATGGTTCACGGGACAGGGGAGGCATGGAAACACCATATATTTT. This sequence encodes CASSKWFTGQGRHGNTIYF.

In its sample, this clone was seen a few times. The gene calls are TRBV6-4 and TRBJ2-3, with D possibly TRBD2 on 7 matching bases. Between the trimmed V and J ends, which lost 3 bases and 0 bases, there was a span of 13 bases. The CDR3 loop spans 16 amino acids. Germline CDR1 MRHNA, CDR2 SNTAGT. The CDR3: CASSDRGGFSTDTQYF. CDR3 bases: TGTGCCAGCAGTGATCGCGGGGGCTTTAGCACAGATACGCAGTATTTT.

This clone showed up just a few times. The gene calls are TRBV28 and TRBJ1-5; weak D call: TRBD1 (5 bases). Germline V gene data show CDR1 as MDHEN and CDR2 as SYDVKM. The CDR3 is 14 residues long. Deletions cut 5 bases from V and 7 bases from J, with 15 bases between. CDR3: CASSLGGSGQPQHF. The CDR3 DNA is TGTGCCAGCAGTCTCGGGGGGAGCGGGCAGCCCCAGCATTTT.

The sample holds a few counts of this clone. The rearrangement links TRBV28 to TRBJ2-7, with TRBD1 matching 9 bases. V lost 5 bases, J lost 7 bases, and 9 bases stayed unmatched. The CDR3 sequence is 14 residues long. Germline V CDR1 and CDR2: MDHEN, SYDVKM. The CDR3 DNA sequence: TGTGCCAGCAGTCGGACAGGGGTTAGACCGGAGCAGTACTTC. Protein sequence: CASSRTGVRPEQYF. The whole variable domain, filled in from reference TRBV28 and TRBJ2-7, reads DVKVTQSSRYLVKRTGEKVFLECVQDMDHENMFWYRQDPGLGLRLIYFSYDVKMKEKGDIPEGYSVSREKKERFSLILESASTNQTSMYLCASSRTGVRPEQYFGPGTRLTVT.

The chain employs TRBV6-5 and TRBJ2-3, with D unclear. Trimming shortened V by 6 bases and J by 4 bases, and 8 bases separated the two germline ends. Per germline, CDR1 MNHEY and CDR2 SVGAGI. The CDR3 covers 12 residues. The CDR3 region has the DNA TGTGCCAGCAGCGTAGTGGCAGATACGCAGTATTTT. It is translated as CASSVVADTQYF.

This clone was seen a handful of times. The chain couples TRBV19 to TRBJ2-7, with 7 bases lining up with TRBD1. The V segment lost 6 bases and the J segment 7 bases; nucleotides outside the gene matches: 6. CDR3 size: 12 residues. Germline V lookup: CDR1 LNHDA, CDR2 SQIVND (reference sequence). CDR3 bases: TGTGCCAGTAGGGACAGGCTGGATGAGCAGTACTTC. It codes for CASRDRLDEQYF.

The genes are TRBV5-1 and TRBJ2-2; TRBD2 agrees at 9 bases. The ends lost 4 bases at V and 4 bases at J; junction bases unmatched: 8. The CDR3 runs 16 residues. The germline gives CDR1 SGHRS, CDR2 YFSETQ. CDR3: CASSPAGGRRTGELFF. The CDR3 DNA reads TGCGCCAGCAGCCCCGCGGGGGGGCGACGCACCGGGGAGCTGTTTTTT.

This clone was recorded a few times. This rearrangement joins TRBV5-1 to TRBJ2-3, with D possibly being TRBD2 (5 bases). The CDR3 covers 13 residues. Trimming left V 3 bases short and J 4 bases short, with 9 bases between. Germline V gives CDR1 SGHRS, CDR2 YFSETQ. The CDR3: CASSYEGSDTQYF. In DNA, the CDR3 is TGCGCCAGCAGCTACGAGGGATCAGATACGCAGTATTTT. Filled out from reference TRBV5-1 and TRBJ2-3, the complete variable domain reads KAGVTQTPRYLIKTRGQQVTLSCSPISGHRSVSWYQQTPGQGLQFLFEYFSETQRNKGNFPGRFSGRQFSNSRSEMNVSTLELGDSALYLCASSYEGSDTQYFGPGTRLTVL.

This clone was detected only a few times. The chain couples TRBV9 to TRBJ2-2, with a tentative D call TRBD2 (6 bases). Trimming took 2 bases from V and 2 from J, leaving 10 bases between them. Germline CDR1 and CDR2: SGDLS and YYNGEE. The CDR3 is made up of 15 amino acids. The CDR3 here is CASSVGLPNTGELFF. In nucleotides, the CDR3 is TGTGCCAGCAGCGTGGGACTCCCCAACACCGGGGAGCTGTTTTTT.

This chain connects TRBV28 to TRBJ1-2; no definite D call. V lost 6 bases, J lost 12 bases, and 20 bases lay in between. Looked up from germline, CDR1 is MDHEN and CDR2 is SYDVKM. The CDR3 consists of 13 residues. This chain's CDR3 is CASSSPTPGINTF. CDR3 bases: TGTGCCAGCAGCTCGCCCACCCCGGGTATTAACACCTTC.

V and J are TRBV6-6 and TRBJ2-7; TRBD1 is a possible D gene (5 bases). The CDR3 contains 12 residues. Germline CDR1 reads MNHNY; CDR2 reads SVGAGI (reference sequence). The V end lost 5 bases, the J end lost 6 bases, and 11 bases lay between the germline ends. As DNA, the CDR3 is TGTGCCAGCAGTACCCAGGGCGGCGAGCAGTACTTC. Translation gives CASSTQGGEQYF.

The chain combines TRBV9 with TRBJ1-1, with no clear D. CDR3 size: 15 residues. CDR1 is SGDLS and CDR2 is YYNGEE in the germline V gene. Trimming removed 0 bases at V and 11 bases at J, with 20 bases between. The CDR3 is CASSVDAGGFPAAFF. CDR3 in DNA: TGTGCCAGCAGCGTAGACGCAGGAGGTTTTCCCGCTGCTTTCTTT.

V usage is TRBV11-2 and J usage is TRBJ2-1; D possibly corresponds to TRBD1 (6 bases). The V gene's germline CDR1 is SGHAT and CDR2 FQNNGV. Trimming stripped 5 bases from V and 9 bases from J, with 11 bases between. This CDR3 has 12 residues. The CDR3 bases are TGTGCCAGCAGCGCACAGGGATTTGAGCAGTTCTTC. It is translated as CASSAQGFEQFF.